This is a list of T cell receptor beta chains from one sample in a study of OX40 agonist ivuxolimab in advanced cancers. TCRdb keeps only in-frame clones here, not all; method: immunoSEQ multiplex PCR. This table holds over 35,000 clones, about 70% found once. Material: CD4+ or CD8+ T cells sorted from blood, obtained in a trial of the OX40 agonist ivuxolimab. These receptors originate from an adult with an advanced solid tumor such as melanoma, head and neck, liver or kidney cancer. CDR3s include the opening cysteine and the closing phenylalanine or tryptophan. A D gene is named only where the DNA matches it firmly. A clone size is listed for some rows: how often the clone was seen (once, few, many), or a class if it is expanded.

TRBJ2-5,NA,NA,TRBV5-4,CASNPWGRGETQYF,TGTGCCAGCAACCCTTGGGGCCGGGGGGAGACCCAGTACTTC
TRBJ1-4,NA,NA,TRBV9,CASRRDIGEKLFF,TGTGCCAGCCGAAGGGACATTGGGGAAAAACTGTTTTTT
TRBJ2-5,NA,NA,TRBV7-2,CASSPGHTKETQYF,TGTGCCAGCAGCCCGGGACATACTAAAGAGACCCAGTACTTC
TRBJ2-1,NA,NA,TRBV29-1,CSFILGEQFF,TGCAGCTTTATTCTAGGGGAGCAGTTCTTC
TRBJ2-7,TRBD1,few,TRBV30,CAWRLTGQGPEQYF,TGTGCCTGGAGACTTACGGGACAGGGTCCCGAGCAGTACTTC
TRBJ2-5,NA,NA,TRBV29-1,CSVEGGGTYQETQYF,TGCAGCGTTGAAGGTGGAGGAACCTACCAAGAGACCCAGTACTTC
TRBJ2-6,NA,NA,TRBV28,CASRTPWGPGANVLTF,TGTGCCAGCAGGACCCCATGGGGCCCTGGGGCCAACGTCCTGACTTTC
TRBJ1-5,TRBD1,NA,TRBV6-6,CASRRTGDNQPQHF,TGTGCCAGCAGAAGGACAGGGGATAATCAGCCCCAGCATTTT
TRBJ2-1,NA,NA,TRBV9,CASSPEDSRFGHEQFF,TGTGCCAGCAGCCCCGAGGACTCCCGGTTTGGGCATGAGCAGTTCTTC
TRBJ2-2,TRBD1,NA,TRBV7-9,CASRNRDRVTGELFF,TGTGCCAGCAGAAATAGAGACAGGGTCACCGGGGAGCTGTTTTTT
TRBJ1-1,NA,NA,TRBV10-1,CASSGRGRDTEAFF,TGCGCCAGCAGTGGGCGGGGCAGGGACACTGAAGCTTTCTTT
TRBJ2-5,TRBD1,once,TRBV2,CASSDSKAGGRETQYF,TGTGCCAGCAGTGATAGTAAGGCAGGGGGCCGAGAGACCCAGTACTTC
TRBJ2-1,NA,NA,TRBV5-4,CASSPQTNEQFF,TGTGCCAGCAGCCCGCAGACTAATGAGCAGTTCTTC
TRBJ1-1,TRBD1,few,TRBV6-1,CASSEDTGQGVAKAFF,TGTGCCAGCAGCGAAGACACGGGACAGGGGGTCGCGAAAGCTTTCTTT
TRBJ1-6,NA,NA,TRBV5-1,CASSLSDSNSPLHF,TGCGCCAGCAGCTTATCGGACAGTAATTCACCCCTCCACTTT
TRBJ1-1,NA,few,TRBV5-1,CASSLWGGDTEAFF,TGCGCCAGCAGCCTATGGGGGGGAGACACTGAAGCTTTCTTT
TRBJ1-6,NA,NA,TRBV21-1,CASSKGSPLHF,TGTGCCAGCAGCAAAGGTTCACCCCTCCACTTT
TRBJ1-1,NA,few,TRBV5-1,CASSLGDAYTEAFF,TGCGCCAGCAGCTTGGGGGATGCTTACACTGAAGCTTTCTTT
TRBJ1-2,NA,once,TRBV29-1,CSVGPGGYTF,TGCAGCGTTGGCCCGGGTGGCTACACCTTC
TRBJ2-3,NA,NA,TRBV6-5,CASSYSTQRADTQYF,TGTGCCAGCAGTTACTCGACTCAGCGCGCGGATACGCAGTATTTT
TRBJ1-5,TRBD1,NA,TRBV7-9,CASSATGGGNQPQHF,TGTGCCAGCAGCGCTACAGGGGGCGGCAATCAGCCCCAGCATTTT
TRBJ1-2,NA,NA,TRBV29-1,CSVGGVSNYGYTF,TGCAGCGTTGGCGGGGTCAGCAATTATGGCTACACCTTC
TRBJ1-2,NA,NA,TRBV28,CASSLGIAGYTF,TGTGCCAGCAGTTTGGGGATTGCTGGCTACACCTTC
TRBJ1-5,NA,NA,TRBV28,CASISGYSNQPQHF,TGTGCCAGCATATCGGGGTATAGCAATCAGCCCCAGCATTTT
TRBJ1-6,TRBD1,NA,TRBV6-1,CASRRTGNSPLHF,TGTGCCAGCAGAAGGACAGGGAATTCACCCCTCCACTTT
TRBJ1-2,TRBD1,NA,TRBV19,CASSMGTGYGYTF,TGTGCCAGTAGTATGGGGACAGGGTATGGCTACACCTTC
TRBJ1-1,NA,few,TRBV5-6,CASSSSYPEAFF,TGTGCCAGCAGCTCCTCTTATCCTGAAGCTTTCTTT
TRBJ1-1,NA,NA,TRBV6-5,CASSYTYHTNTEAFF,TGTGCCAGCAGTTACACATACCACACGAACACTGAAGCTTTCTTT